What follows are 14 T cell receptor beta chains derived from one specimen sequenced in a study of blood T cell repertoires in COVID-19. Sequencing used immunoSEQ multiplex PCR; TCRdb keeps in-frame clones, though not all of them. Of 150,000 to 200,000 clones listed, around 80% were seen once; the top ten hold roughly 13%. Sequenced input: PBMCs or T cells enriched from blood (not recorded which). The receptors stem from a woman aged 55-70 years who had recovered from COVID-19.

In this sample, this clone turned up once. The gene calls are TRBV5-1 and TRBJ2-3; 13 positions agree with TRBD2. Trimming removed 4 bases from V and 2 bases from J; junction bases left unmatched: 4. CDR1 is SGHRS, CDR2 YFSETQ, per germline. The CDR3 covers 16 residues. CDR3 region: CASSHGLAGDTDTQYF. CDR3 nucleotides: TGCGCCAGCAGCCACGGACTAGCGGGAGACACAGATACGCAGTATTTT.

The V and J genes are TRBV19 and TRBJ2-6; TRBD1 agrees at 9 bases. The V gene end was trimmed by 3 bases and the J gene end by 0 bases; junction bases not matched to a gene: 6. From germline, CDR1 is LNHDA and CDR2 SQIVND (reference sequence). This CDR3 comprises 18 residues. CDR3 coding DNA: TGTGCCAGTAGTATCGTGGGGACAGGGAGCTCTGGGGCCAACGTCCTGACTTTC. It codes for CASSIVGTGSSGANVLTF.

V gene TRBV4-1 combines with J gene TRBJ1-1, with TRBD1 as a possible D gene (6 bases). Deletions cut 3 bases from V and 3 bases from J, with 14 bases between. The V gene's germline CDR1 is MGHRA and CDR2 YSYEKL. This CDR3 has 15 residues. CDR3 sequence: CASSHPGKGDTEAFF. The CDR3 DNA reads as TGCGCCAGCAGCCACCCCGGCAAGGGGGACACTGAAGCTTTCTTT.

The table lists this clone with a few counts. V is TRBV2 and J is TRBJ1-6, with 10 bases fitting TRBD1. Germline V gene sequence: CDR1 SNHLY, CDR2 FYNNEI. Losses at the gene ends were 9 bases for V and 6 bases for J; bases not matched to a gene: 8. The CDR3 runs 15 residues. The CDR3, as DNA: TGTGCCAGTAACACCCGGGACAGGGGTAATTCACCCCTCCACTTT. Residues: CASNTRDRGNSPLHF.

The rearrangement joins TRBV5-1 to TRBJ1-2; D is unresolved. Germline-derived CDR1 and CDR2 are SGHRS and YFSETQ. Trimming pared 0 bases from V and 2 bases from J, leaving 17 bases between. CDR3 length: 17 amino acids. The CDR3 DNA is TGCGCCAGCAGCTTGGACGCCGGGAACCCGGCAAACTATGGCTACACCTTC. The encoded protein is CASSLDAGNPANYGYTF.

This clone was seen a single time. The DNA of the CDR3 is TGTGCCATCAGTGAGGGCCAGGGGGCTTTTGAGACCCAGTACTTC. This translates into CAISEGQGAFETQYF. The J gene is TRBJ2-5, the V gene TRBV10-3; TRBD1 agrees at 8 bases. Germline CDR1 and CDR2: ENHRY and SYGVKD. This CDR3 spans 15 amino acids. V trimming: 2 bases; J trimming: 5 bases; junction bases outside the gene matches: 7.

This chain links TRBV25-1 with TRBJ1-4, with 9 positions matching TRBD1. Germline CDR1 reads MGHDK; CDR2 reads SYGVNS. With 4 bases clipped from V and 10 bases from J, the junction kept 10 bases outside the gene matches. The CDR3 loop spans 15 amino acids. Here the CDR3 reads CASSVPGTGRIKLFF. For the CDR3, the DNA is TGTGCCAGCAGTGTCCCCGGGACAGGGCGAATAAAACTGTTTTTT.

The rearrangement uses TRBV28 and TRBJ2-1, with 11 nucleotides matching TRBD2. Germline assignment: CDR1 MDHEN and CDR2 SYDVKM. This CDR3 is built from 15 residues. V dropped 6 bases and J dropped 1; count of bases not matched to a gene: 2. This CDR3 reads CASRLAGGSYNEQFF. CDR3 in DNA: TGTGCCAGCAGGCTAGCGGGAGGTTCCTACAATGAGCAGTTCTTC.

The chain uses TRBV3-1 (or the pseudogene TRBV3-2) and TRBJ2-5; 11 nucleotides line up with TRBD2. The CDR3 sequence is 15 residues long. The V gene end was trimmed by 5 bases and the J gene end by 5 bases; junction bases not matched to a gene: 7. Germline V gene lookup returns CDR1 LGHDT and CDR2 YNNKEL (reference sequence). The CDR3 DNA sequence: TGTGCCAGCAGCTCTAGCGGGGGGTTCGGGGAGACCCAGTACTTC. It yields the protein CASSSSGGFGETQYF.

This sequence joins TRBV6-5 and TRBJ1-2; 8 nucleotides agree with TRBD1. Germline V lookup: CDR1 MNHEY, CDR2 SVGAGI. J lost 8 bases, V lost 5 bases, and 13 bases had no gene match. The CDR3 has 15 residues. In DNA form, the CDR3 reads TGTGCCAGCAGTACCCAACAGGGGGTGGTTCGGGGCTACACCTTC. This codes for CASSTQQGVVRGYTF.

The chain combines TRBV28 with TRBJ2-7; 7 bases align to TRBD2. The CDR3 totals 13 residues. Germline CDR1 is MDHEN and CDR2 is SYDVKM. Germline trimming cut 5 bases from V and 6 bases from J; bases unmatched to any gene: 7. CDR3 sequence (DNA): TGTGCCAGCAGTCTTCGGGAGCGGGGCGAGCAGTACTTC. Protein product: CASSLRERGEQYF.

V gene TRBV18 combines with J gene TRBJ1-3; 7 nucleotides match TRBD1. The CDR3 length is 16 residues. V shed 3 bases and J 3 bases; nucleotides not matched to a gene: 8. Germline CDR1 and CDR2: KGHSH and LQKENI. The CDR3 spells CASSPSQGMVGNTIYF. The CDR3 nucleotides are TGTGCCAGCTCACCTTCACAGGGGATGGTTGGAAACACCATATATTTT.

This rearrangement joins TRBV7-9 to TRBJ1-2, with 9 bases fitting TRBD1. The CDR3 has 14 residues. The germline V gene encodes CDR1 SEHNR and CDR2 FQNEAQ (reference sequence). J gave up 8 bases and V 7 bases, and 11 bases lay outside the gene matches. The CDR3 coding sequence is TGTGCCAGCACCCAGGACCACAGGGGGCCCGGCTACACCTTC. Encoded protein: CASTQDHRGPGYTF.

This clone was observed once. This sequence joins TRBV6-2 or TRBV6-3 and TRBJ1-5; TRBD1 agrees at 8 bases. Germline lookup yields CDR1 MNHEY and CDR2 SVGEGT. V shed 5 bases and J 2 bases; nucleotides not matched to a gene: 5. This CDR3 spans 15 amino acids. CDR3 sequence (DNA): TGTGCCAGCAGTGACAGGGGTAGGGGCAATCAGCCCCAGCATTTT. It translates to CASSDRGRGNQPQHF.